These 17 T cell receptor beta chains were all obtained from the same sample, sequenced in a study of OX40 agonist ivuxolimab in advanced cancers. Profiled with immunoSEQ multiplex PCR; TCRdb holds only in-frame clones, not every one. The top ten clones hold around 2.4% of a sample with tens of thousands of clones, approximately 85% of them seen once. This specimen consisted of CD4+ or CD8+ T cells sorted from blood, obtained in a trial of the OX40 agonist ivuxolimab. The receptors originated from an adult with an advanced solid tumor such as melanoma, head and neck, liver or kidney cancer.

This chain uses TRBV30 with TRBJ2-3; D not resolved. CDR1 GTSNPN and CDR2 SVGIG come from the germline V gene (reference sequence). The germline V and J ends were trimmed by 0 bases and 1 base, with 11 bases remaining between them. This CDR3 has 15 residues. The CDR3 nucleotides are TGTGCCTGGAGTGTACCTGGCCGGGGCACAGATACGCAGTATTTT. Encoded protein: CAWSVPGRGTDTQYF.

The rearrangement links TRBV7-6 to TRBJ2-2, with TRBD2 matching over 7 bases. CDR1 is SGHVS, CDR2 FNYEAQ, per germline. This CDR3 comprises 15 residues. V trimming: 5 bases; J trimming: 0 bases; junction bases outside the gene matches: 3. The CDR3 sequence: CASSPAGANTGELFF. CDR3 nucleotide sequence: TGTGCCAGCAGCCCCGCGGGGGCGAACACCGGGGAGCTGTTTTTT.

The chain recombines TRBV28 with TRBJ1-1; no clear D. V lost 2 bases, J lost 5 bases, and 6 bases lay in between. Germline CDR1 MDHEN, CDR2 SYDVKM. The CDR3 length is 12 residues. The CDR3 is CASSLRVTEAFF. The CDR3 nucleotides are TGTGCCAGCAGTTTACGGGTGACTGAAGCTTTCTTT.

The chain carries TRBV5-4 and TRBJ2-7; TRBD2 agrees at 7 bases. V shed 6 bases, J shed 0 bases, and the junction held 6 bases outside the gene matches. Germline CDR1 SGHNT, CDR2 YYREEE (reference sequence). This CDR3 spans 14 amino acids. The CDR3 DNA sequence: TGTGCCAGCACGTCCGGGGGGTTCTCCTACGAGCAGTACTTC. This sequence encodes CASTSGGFSYEQYF. The complete variable domain, with remaining parts taken from reference TRBV5-4 and TRBJ2-7, reads ETGVTQSPTHLIKTRGQQVTLRCSSQSGHNTVSWYQQALGQGPQFIFQYYREEENGRGNFPPRFSGLQFPNYSSELNVNALELDDSALYLCASTSGGFSYEQYFGPGTRLTVT.

V is TRBV14 and J is TRBJ1-6; possible D gene TRBD1, 5 bases. Germline V gene lookup returns CDR1 SGHDN and CDR2 FVKESK. The germline V and J ends were trimmed by 4 bases and 7 bases, with 8 bases remaining between them. The CDR3 contains 13 residues. CDR3 sequence (DNA): TGTGCCAGCAGCCTGGAGGGGAATTCACCCCTCCACTTT. Encoded protein: CASSLEGNSPLHF.

The rearrangement uses TRBV7-8 and TRBJ2-7, with 8 bases identical to TRBD1. The germline V gene encodes CDR1 SGHVS and CDR2 FQNEAQ. V shed 6 bases, J shed 2 bases, and the junction held 6 bases outside the gene matches. This CDR3 spans 14 amino acids. The chain's CDR3 is CASSSGTGAYEQYF. For the CDR3, the DNA is TGTGCCAGCAGTTCCGGGACAGGCGCCTACGAGCAGTACTTC.

V usage is TRBV19 and J usage is TRBJ1-5; D uncertain. The V end lost 7 bases, the J end lost 4 bases, and 8 bases lay between the germline ends. The germline gives CDR1 LNHDA, CDR2 SQIVND (reference sequence). The CDR3 has 12 amino acids. The CDR3 sequence: CASKDGNQPQHF. Written as DNA, the CDR3 is TGTGCCAGTAAAGACGGTAATCAGCCCCAGCATTTT. The whole variable domain, filled in from reference TRBV19 and TRBJ1-5, reads DGGITQSPKYLFRKEGQNVTLSCEQNLNHDAMYWYRQDPGQGLRLIYYSQIVNDFQKGDIAEGYSVSREKKESFPLTVTSAQKNPTAFYLCASKDGNQPQHFGDGTRLSIL.

The chain links TRBV28 to TRBJ1-5; 8 bases match TRBD1. This CDR3 comprises 14 residues. Germline trimming cut 3 bases from V and 7 bases from J; bases unmatched to any gene: 5. Per the germline V gene, CDR1 is MDHEN and CDR2 is SYDVKM. The CDR3: CASSLRQGNQPQHF. The CDR3 DNA is TGTGCCAGCAGTTTGAGACAGGGGAACCAGCCCCAGCATTTT.

This chain uses TRBV29-1 with TRBJ2-3, with D possibly matching TRBD2 (6 bases). Germline values: CDR1 SQVTM, CDR2 ANQGSEA. The CDR3 runs to 13 residues. The V gene lost 8 bases and the J gene lost 4 bases, with 16 bases spanning the gap. The CDR3 loop reads CSLKVEGPDTQYF. CDR3 nucleotide sequence: TGCAGCCTGAAGGTGGAGGGTCCAGATACGCAGTATTTT.

V gene TRBV9 combines with J gene TRBJ2-3, with 15 nucleotides matching TRBD2. Per the germline V gene, CDR1 is SGDLS and CDR2 is YYNGEE. The CDR3 length is 21 residues. Unmatched junction bases numbered 16, after V lost 4 bases and J lost 1 base. The CDR3 nucleotides read TGTGCCAGCAGCCCACCCCCGGGACTAGCGGGGGGTCCAGAGGGCACAGATACGCAGTATTTT. Translated, it gives CASSPPPGLAGGPEGTDTQYF.

The chain links TRBV5-4 to TRBJ2-5, with TRBD1 as a possible D gene (8 bases). There are 14 residues in the CDR3. Looked up from germline, CDR1 is SGHNT and CDR2 is YYREEE (reference sequence). Trimming removed 3 bases at V and 4 bases at J, with 13 bases between. Written as DNA, the CDR3 is TGTGCCAGCAGCTCAGGGGGCGGGGGAGAGACCCAGTACTTC. Translating it yields CASSSGGGGETQYF.

The chain couples TRBV10-2 to TRBJ2-3; 7 positions agree with TRBD1. The germline gives CDR1 WSHSY, CDR2 SAAADI. The CDR3 runs to 14 residues. The junction had 3 bases not matched to a gene; V was cut back by 5 bases and J by 1 base. The CDR3 region has the DNA TGCGCCAGCAGTCGACAGGGACGCACAGATACGCAGTATTTT. Residues: CASSRQGRTDTQYF.

The chain links TRBV10-3 to TRBJ2-1, with a tentative D call TRBD2 (5 bases). CDR1 is ENHRY, CDR2 SYGVKD, per germline. V lost 3 bases and J lost 7, with 13 bases in between. This CDR3 is 14 amino acids long. The DNA for the CDR3 is TGTGCCATCAGTGAACTAGGCGGAGAAAATGAGCAGTTCTTC. This sequence encodes CAISELGGENEQFF.

V usage is TRBV29-1 and J usage is TRBJ1-2; TRBD1 aligns across 7 bases. J gave up 0 bases and V 6 bases, and 4 bases lay outside the gene matches. This CDR3 spans 13 amino acids. Germline V CDR1 and CDR2: SQVTM, ANQGSEA. The CDR3 nucleotides read TGCAGCGTCATACAGGGGACTAACTATGGCTACACCTTC. As protein: CSVIQGTNYGYTF. The full variable domain, its missing parts supplied by reference TRBV29-1 and TRBJ1-2, is SAVISQKPSRDICQRGTSLTIQCQVDSQVTMMFWYRQQPGQSLTLIATANQGSEATYESGFVIDKFPISRPNLTFSTLTVSNMSPEDSSIYLCSVIQGTNYGYTFGSGTRLTVV.

This chain links TRBV4-2 with TRBJ2-1; TRBD2 aligns across 12 bases. CDR1 and CDR2 (germline): LGHNA, YNFKEQ. The CDR3 runs 17 residues. The trim removed 0 bases at V and 7 bases at J, leaving 7 bases unmatched. The chain's CDR3 is CASSQDSSSGGANEQFF. The CDR3 DNA sequence: TGTGCCAGCAGCCAAGATTCCTCTAGCGGGGGGGCGAATGAGCAGTTCTTC.

This clone showed up just once. The CDR3 DNA reads TGTGCCAGCAGCTATAGCGGGGTTACCTCCTACGAGCAGTACTTC. Amino acid sequence: CASSYSGVTSYEQYF. The rearrangement links TRBV6-1 to TRBJ2-7; 8 bases line up with TRBD2. Germline V gene data show CDR1 as MNHNS and CDR2 as SASEGT. The V gene end was trimmed by 6 bases and the J gene end by 0 bases; junction bases not matched to a gene: 7. The CDR3 consists of 15 residues.

This clone appeared a few times. The chain joins TRBV28 to TRBJ1-2; D not certain. The CDR3 covers 14 residues. V was trimmed by 2 bases and J by 4 bases, leaving 11 bases between them. Germline values: CDR1 MDHEN, CDR2 SYDVKM. In DNA form, the CDR3 reads TGTGCCAGCAGTTTACAGGCTGGATCCTATGGCTACACCTTC. Translation gives CASSLQAGSYGYTF.